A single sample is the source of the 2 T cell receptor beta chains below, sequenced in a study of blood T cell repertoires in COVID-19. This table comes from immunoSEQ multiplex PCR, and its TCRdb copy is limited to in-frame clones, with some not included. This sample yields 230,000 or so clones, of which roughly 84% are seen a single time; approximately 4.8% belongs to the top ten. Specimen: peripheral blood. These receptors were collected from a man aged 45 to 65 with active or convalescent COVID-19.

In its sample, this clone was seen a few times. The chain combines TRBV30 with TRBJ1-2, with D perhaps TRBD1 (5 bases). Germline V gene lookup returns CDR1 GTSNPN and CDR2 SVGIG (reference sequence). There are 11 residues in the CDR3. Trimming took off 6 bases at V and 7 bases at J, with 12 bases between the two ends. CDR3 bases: TGTGCCTGCCAGGGTATTGGTGGCTACACCTTC. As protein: CACQGIGGYTF.

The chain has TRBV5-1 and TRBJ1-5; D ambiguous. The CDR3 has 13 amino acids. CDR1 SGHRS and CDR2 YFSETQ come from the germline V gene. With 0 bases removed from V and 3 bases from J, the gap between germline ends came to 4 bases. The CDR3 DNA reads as TGCGCCAGCAGCTTGGGGCCCAATCAGCCCCAGCATTTT. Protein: CASSLGPNQPQHF.